One sample yielded the 13 T cell receptor beta chains listed below, sequenced in a study of shared clonotypes between healthy human individuals. The assay was immunoSEQ multiplex PCR, and TCRdb's table has in-frame clones only and misses some. The sample records tens of thousands of clones, over 55% being singletons. Material: memory CD8+ T cells sorted from blood. Subset indicated: CD45RO+ cells pooled with CCR7-negative TemRA cells. These receptors were taken from a man aged 30-40 years in good health.

In this sample, this clone turned up a few times. The genes are TRBV7-2 and TRBJ2-1; 12 nucleotides line up with TRBD2. CDR1 is SGHTA and CDR2 is FQGNSA in the germline V gene. The length of the CDR3 is 16 residues. Trimming took 6 bases from V and 4 from J; bases not matched to a gene: 7. This CDR3 reads CASRMTSGSKYNEQFF. CDR3 nucleotides: TGTGCCAGCAGGATGACTAGCGGGAGTAAGTACAATGAGCAGTTCTTC.

V and J are TRBV29-1 and TRBJ1-1, with D perhaps matching TRBD1 (5 bases). V was pared by 7 bases and J by 7 bases, with 25 bases between. Germline lookup yields CDR1 SQVTM and CDR2 ANQGSEA. This CDR3 contains 15 residues. The CDR3 DNA is TGCAGCGCGGACCGATCGTGGGGCTTGGGTAGTGAAGCTTTCTTT. Translation gives CSADRSWGLGSEAFF. The full variable domain, completed using reference TRBV29-1 and TRBJ1-1, is SAVISQKPSRDICQRGTSLTIQCQVDSQVTMMFWYRQQPGQSLTLIATANQGSEATYESGFVIDKFPISRPNLTFSTLTVSNMSPEDSSIYLCSADRSWGLGSEAFFGQGTRLTVV.

The chain combines TRBV6-6 with TRBJ2-7; the match to TRBD1 covers 8 bases. This CDR3 spans 14 amino acids. Trimming took 2 bases from V and 4 from J; bases not matched to a gene: 4. Looked up from germline, CDR1 is MNHNY and CDR2 is SVGAGI (reference sequence). The CDR3 is CASSYQTGGYEQYF. For the CDR3, the DNA is TGTGCCAGCAGTTACCAAACAGGGGGGTACGAGCAGTACTTC.

The rearrangement links TRBV20-1 to TRBJ1-1, with D unclear. CDR3 length: 11 amino acids. The V gene lost 0 bases and the J gene lost 6 bases, with 5 bases spanning the gap. Germline V gene lookup returns CDR1 DFQATT and CDR2 SNEGSKA (reference sequence). As DNA, the CDR3 is TGCAGTGCTAGAGATCTCCCTGAAGCTTTCTTT. Translation gives CSARDLPEAFF.

The chain links TRBV5-4 to TRBJ1-1; D gene ambiguous. V lost 4 bases and J 0 bases, leaving 13 bases between the germline ends. The CDR3 is made up of 15 amino acids. CDR1 is SGHNT, CDR2 YYREEE, per germline (reference sequence). The CDR3 protein is CASSREGGLNTEAFF. CDR3 nucleotides: TGTGCCAGCAGCAGGGAAGGAGGCCTGAACACTGAAGCTTTCTTT.

The chain recombines TRBV6-1 with TRBJ2-7; D possibly corresponds to TRBD1 (6 bases). The V end lost 3 bases, the J end lost 5 bases, and 14 bases lay between the germline ends. From germline, CDR1 is MNHNS and CDR2 SASEGT. The CDR3 is 14 residues long. The CDR3 region is CASSDHRDGDEQYF. CDR3 in DNA: TGTGCCAGCAGTGACCACAGGGACGGCGACGAGCAGTACTTC.

The chain joins TRBV9 to TRBJ2-1, with a tentative D call TRBD2 (5 bases). The CDR3 totals 15 residues. V was cut by 0 bases and J by 12 bases, with 19 bases left in between. The germline CDR1 and CDR2 sequences are SGDLS and YYNGEE. In DNA form, the CDR3 reads TGTGCCAGCAGCGTAGATGGACTGGCCTCCAAGGGGCAGTTCTTC. As protein: CASSVDGLASKGQFF.

The chain uses TRBV11-2 and TRBJ2-2; 10 bases are a match to TRBD1. Unmatched junction bases numbered 2, after V lost 1 base and J lost 6 bases. The CDR3 contains 15 residues. Germline V lookup: CDR1 SGHAT, CDR2 FQNNGV. The CDR3 nucleotides read TGTGCCAGCAGCTTAGCGGGACAGGGGCCCGGGGAGCTGTTTTTT. This encodes CASSLAGQGPGELFF.

This clone turned up a few times. V is TRBV7-6 and J is TRBJ1-2; 7 nucleotides agree with TRBD1. The germline V gene encodes CDR1 SGHVS and CDR2 FNYEAQ. The CDR3 is 21 residues long. Losses at the gene ends were 3 bases for V and 0 bases for J; bases not matched to a gene: 22. CDR3 DNA sequence: TGTGCCAGCAGCTTGGGGGTGACAGGGCCCTCGACGATTGGGGCTAACTATGGCTACACCTTC. It specifies CASSLGVTGPSTIGANYGYTF.

The chain is built from TRBV2 and TRBJ2-3, with 8 bases that match TRBD1. After removal of 6 bases from V and 6 bases from J, the junction contained 5 bases not matched to a gene. The CDR3 is made up of 13 amino acids. The V gene's germline CDR1 is SNHLY and CDR2 FYNNEI. The CDR3 nucleotides are TGTGCCAGCAGAGTCCAGGGGGCTGATACGCAGTATTTT. Translated: CASRVQGADTQYF.

This clone was observed a few times. This sequence joins TRBV15 and TRBJ2-7; 7 bases agree with TRBD1. Trimming at V came to 2 bases and at J to 0 bases, leaving 4 bases not matched to a gene. From germline, CDR1 is LNHNV and CDR2 YYDKDF (reference sequence). The CDR3 is made up of 15 amino acids. CDR3 amino acids: CATSRLRDSSYEQYF. CDR3 coding DNA: TGTGCCACCAGCAGACTCCGGGACAGCTCCTACGAGCAGTACTTC.

This clone was found many times. The chain joins TRBV4-3 to TRBJ2-7; tentatively, D is TRBD1 (5 bases). Germline CDR1 is LGHNA and CDR2 is YSLEER. V was shortened by 4 bases and J by 3 bases, with 34 bases between the two germline ends. The CDR3 consists of 21 residues. This chain's CDR3 is CASSPKVTVDTAFIRDYEQYF. The CDR3 DNA reads as TGCGCCAGCAGCCCGAAAGTTACGGTGGACACGGCATTCATTAGGGACTACGAGCAGTACTTC.

The rearrangement joins TRBV5-6 to TRBJ2-2, with 8 bases identical to TRBD1. Trimming cost V 3 bases and J 7 bases; bases outside gene matches: 11. CDR1 is SGHDT, CDR2 YYEEEE, per germline. The length of the CDR3 is 16 residues. DNA for the CDR3: TGTGCCAGCAGCTGGAGGCCAGGGGGCGCGGTCGGGGAGCTGTTTTTT. It yields the protein CASSWRPGGAVGELFF.